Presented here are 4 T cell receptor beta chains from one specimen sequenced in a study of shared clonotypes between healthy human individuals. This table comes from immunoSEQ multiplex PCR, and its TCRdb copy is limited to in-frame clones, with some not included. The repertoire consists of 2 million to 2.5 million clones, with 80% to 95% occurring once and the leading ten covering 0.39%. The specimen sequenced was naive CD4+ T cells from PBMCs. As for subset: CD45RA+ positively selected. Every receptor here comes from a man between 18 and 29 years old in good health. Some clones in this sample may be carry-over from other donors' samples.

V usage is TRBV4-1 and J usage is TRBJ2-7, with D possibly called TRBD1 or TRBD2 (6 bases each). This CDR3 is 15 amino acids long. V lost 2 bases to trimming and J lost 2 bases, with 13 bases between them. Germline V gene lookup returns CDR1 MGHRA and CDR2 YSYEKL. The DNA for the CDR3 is TGCGCCAGCAGCCAACGATCGGGGGCACCCTACGAGCAGTACTTC. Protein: CASSQRSGAPYEQYF.

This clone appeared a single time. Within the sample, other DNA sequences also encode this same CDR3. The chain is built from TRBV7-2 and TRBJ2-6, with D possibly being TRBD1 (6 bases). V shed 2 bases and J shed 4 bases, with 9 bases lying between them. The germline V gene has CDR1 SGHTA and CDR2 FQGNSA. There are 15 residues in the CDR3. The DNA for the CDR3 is TGTGCCAGCAGCTTACAGGGGCCAGGGGCCAACGTCCTGACTTTC. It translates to CASSLQGPGANVLTF.

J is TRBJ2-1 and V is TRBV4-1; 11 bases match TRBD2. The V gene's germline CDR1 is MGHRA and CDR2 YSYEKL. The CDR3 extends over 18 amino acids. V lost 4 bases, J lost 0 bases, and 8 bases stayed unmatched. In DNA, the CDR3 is TGCGCCAGCAGCCCCCCCTGGACTAGCGGGTCCTCCTACAATGAGCAGTTCTTC. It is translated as CASSPPWTSGSSYNEQFF.

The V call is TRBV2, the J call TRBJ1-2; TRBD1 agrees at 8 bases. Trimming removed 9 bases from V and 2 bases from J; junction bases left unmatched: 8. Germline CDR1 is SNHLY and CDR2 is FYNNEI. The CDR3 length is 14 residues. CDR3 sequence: CARAGGIGNYGYTF. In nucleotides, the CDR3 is TGTGCCAGAGCAGGGGGCATTGGAAACTATGGCTACACCTTC.